This T cell receptor (beta chain) was identified during a study of blood T cell repertoires in COVID-19. Whole-study context: Whether acute or convalescent, the COVID-19 samples came from the United States, Italy and Spain.

Authors' methods: Estimates of nucleated cell counts were drawn from the amplification of reference gene primers. Produced via immunoSEQ multiplex PCR; TCRdb's table is partial and in-frame only. V and J calls and clone size are copied from that table; D and trimming were computed from the DNA. The data contain more than 200,000 clones, around 86% of them singletons. The junction had 14 bases not matched to a gene; V was cut back by 1 base and J by 7 bases. The CDR3 is 19 residues long. Germline CDR1 SGDLS, CDR2 YYNGEE. Seattle patient enrollment occurred during active infection, with longitudinal follow-up thereafter.

V usage is TRBV9 and J usage is TRBJ2-1; 13 nucleotides align to TRBD2. This TCR came from a woman older than 75 with COVID-19, enrolled during active disease. Material for sequencing was peripheral blood. This CDR3 reads CASSVKEGTSGGASNEQFF. In DNA, the CDR3 is TGTGCCAGCAGCGTAAAGGAAGGAACTAGCGGGGGGGCATCAAATGAGCAGTTCTTC. The full variable domain, its missing parts supplied by reference TRBV9 and TRBJ2-1, is DSGVTQTPKHLITATGQRVTLRCSPRSGDLSVYWYQQSLDQGLQFLIQYYNGEERAKGNILERFSAQQFPDLHSELNLSSLELGDSALYFCASSVKEGTSGGASNEQFFGPGTRLTVL.